These 10 T cell receptor beta chains originate from one sample sequenced in a study of CD8 T cells in ankylosing spondylitis. Findings and limits, study-wide: Ankylosing spondylitis blood appeared to carry a characteristic TCR beta motif of several highly homologous variants.

TCRdb independently ran MiXCR on the 5' RACE reads; one entry per CDR3 protein. The sample contains about 800,000 distinct CDR3 sequences, around 11% of which appear only once. No antigens are known for them. Sequencing was done on a sample of blood, either unsorted or a sorted T cell fraction (not recorded which). The receptor source for this set is a male donor with ankylosing spondylitis.

The V and J genes are TRBV29-1 and TRBJ2-5; 11 bases agree with TRBD2. The CDR3 covers 11 residues. V shed 7 bases and J 5 bases; nucleotides not matched to a gene: 0. Per the germline V gene, CDR1 is SQVTM and CDR2 is ANQGSEA. The CDR3 protein is CSGTSGETQYF. In nucleotides, the CDR3 is TGCAGCGGGACTAGCGGGGAGACCCAGTACTTC.

This clonotype has ten or more counts. The CDR3 loop is CSAGTGEVSTEAFF. CDR3 nucleotides: TGCAGCGCTGGGACAGGGGAGGTGAGCACTGAAGCTTTCTTT. The rearrangement joins TRBV29-1 to TRBJ1-1; 10 bases map to TRBD1. Germline CDR1 SQVTM, CDR2 ANQGSEA. Trimming removed 7 bases from V and 4 bases from J; junction bases left unmatched: 9. The length of the CDR3 is 14 residues.

The chain joins TRBV20-1 to TRBJ2-7, with TRBD1 matching 9 bases. The germline V gene has CDR1 DFQATT and CDR2 SNEGSKA (reference sequence). The CDR3 has 13 amino acids. V shed 6 bases, J shed 3 bases, and the junction held 6 bases outside the gene matches. CDR3 sequence (DNA): TGCAGTGCACCCGGACAGGGGTTCTACGAGCAGTACTTC. Amino acids: CSAPGQGFYEQYF.

This clonotype was seen a few times. This sequence joins TRBV20-1 and TRBJ2-1; D call uncertain. The V gene's germline CDR1 is DFQATT and CDR2 SNEGSKA (reference sequence). Trimming pared 0 bases from V and 0 bases from J, leaving 12 bases between. The CDR3 runs to 16 residues. In DNA form, the CDR3 reads TGCAGTGCTAGAGATCTAGGACCTAGCTCCTACAATGAGCAGTTCTTC. The encoded protein is CSARDLGPSSYNEQFF.

In nucleotides, the CDR3 is TGTGCCACCAGTGATTTGGGACTAGCGGGAGGGTCCTACAATGAGCAGTTCTTC. It translates to CATSDLGLAGGSYNEQFF. V gene TRBV24-1 combines with J gene TRBJ2-1; 15 bases are a match to TRBD2. The CDR3 runs 18 residues. Germline V gives CDR1 KGHDR, CDR2 SFDVKD. V shed 0 bases, J shed 1 base, and the junction held 0 bases outside the gene matches.

This clonotype was counted a few times. This chain joins TRBV20-1 and TRBJ1-2; D gene uncertain. The V end lost 6 bases, the J end lost 8 bases, and 19 bases lay between the germline ends. Germline CDR1 is DFQATT and CDR2 is SNEGSKA (reference sequence). The CDR3 covers 13 residues. The CDR3 DNA follows: TGCAGTGCAAGAACCCTCCGGATCAGGGGCTACACCTTC. Amino acids: CSARTLRIRGYTF.

This clonotype has only a few counts. This chain uses TRBV7-2 with TRBJ2-7; D may be TRBD1 (6 bases). CDR3 length: 15 amino acids. The V and J ends lost 3 bases and 6 bases respectively, with 18 bases between them. CDR1 and CDR2 from the germline V gene are SGHTA and FQGNSA. CDR3: CASSLRQGPFFEQYF. The CDR3 nucleotides read TGTGCCAGCAGCTTGCGGCAGGGGCCCTTCTTCGAGCAGTACTTC.

V is TRBV5-1 and J is TRBJ2-7; 14 nucleotides line up with TRBD2. The trim removed 0 bases at V and 5 bases at J, leaving 13 bases unmatched. Germline-derived CDR1 and CDR2 are SGHRS and YFSETQ. This CDR3 has 19 amino acids. The CDR3 is CASSLVGLAGVEDLNEQYF. Written as DNA, the CDR3 is TGCGCCAGCAGCTTGGTGGGACTAGCGGGAGTCGAGGACCTAAACGAGCAGTACTTC.

This clonotype was seen at least ten times. The chain carries TRBV5-1 and TRBJ1-2; 8 nucleotides agree with TRBD1. Per germline, CDR1 SGHRS and CDR2 YFSETQ. V shed 3 bases, J shed 8 bases, and the junction held 9 bases outside the gene matches. This CDR3 region has 14 residues. DNA of the CDR3: TGCGCCAGCAGCTCTCAGGGGGCTAGAACGGGCTACACCTTC. Protein: CASSSQGARTGYTF.

This clonotype turned up a few times. The chain combines TRBV6-5 with TRBJ1-3; 10 bases are shared with TRBD1. Germline values: CDR1 MNHEY, CDR2 SVGAGI. The CDR3 sequence is 16 residues long. V was pared by 2 bases and J by 4 bases, with 5 bases of the junction left unmatched. CDR3 DNA: TGTGCCAGCAGTTACCTACCGGGACAGGGGGGAAACACCATATATTTT. Protein product: CASSYLPGQGGNTIYF.